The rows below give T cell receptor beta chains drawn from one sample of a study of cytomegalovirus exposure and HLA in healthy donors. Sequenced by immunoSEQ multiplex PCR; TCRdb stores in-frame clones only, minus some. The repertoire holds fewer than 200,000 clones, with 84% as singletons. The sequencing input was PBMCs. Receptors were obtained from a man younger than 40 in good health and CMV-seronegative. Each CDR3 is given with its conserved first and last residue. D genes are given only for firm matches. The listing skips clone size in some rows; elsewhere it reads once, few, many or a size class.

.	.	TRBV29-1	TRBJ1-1	TGCAGCGTTGATCTGGACAGGAACACTGAAGCTTTCTTT	CSVDLDRNTEAFF
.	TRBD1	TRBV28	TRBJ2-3	TGTGCCAGCAGTTCGTACAGGGGGACAGATACGCAGTATTTT	CASSSYRGTDTQYF
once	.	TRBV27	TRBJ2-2	TGTGCCAGCAGTCCAAGGGGAGGTTCCACCGGGGAGCTGTTTTTT	CASSPRGGSTGELFF
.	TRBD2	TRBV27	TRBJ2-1	TGTGCCAGCAGTAATCGGGGGGGCAGGGTCAATGAGCAGTTCTTC	CASSNRGGRVNEQFF
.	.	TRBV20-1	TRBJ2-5	TGCAGTCCCCTTTCGGGAGAGACCCAGTACTTC	CSPLSGETQYF
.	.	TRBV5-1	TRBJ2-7	TGCGCCAGCAGCTTGCGGGAATTCTACGAGCAGTACTTC	CASSLREFYEQYF
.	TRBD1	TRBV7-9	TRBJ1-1	TGTGCCAGCAGCGGCACAGGGGGCCTCACTGAAGCTTTCTTT	CASSGTGGLTEAFF
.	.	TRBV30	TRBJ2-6	TGTGCCTGGAGTGTACAGATTACCTGGGCCAACGTCCTGACTTTC	CAWSVQITWANVLTF
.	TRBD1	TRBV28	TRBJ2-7	TGTGCCAGCAGGGGACAGGGAAGCTCCTACGAGCAGTACTTC	CASRGQGSSYEQYF
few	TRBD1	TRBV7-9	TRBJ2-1	TGTGCCAGCAGCTGGGGACAGGGGGCCGAATACAATGAGCAGTTCTTC	CASSWGQGAEYNEQFF
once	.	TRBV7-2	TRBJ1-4	TGTGCCAGCAGCCCCCCCAAAGGGGACAACCATGCAACTAATGAAAAACTGTTTTTT	CASSPPKGDNHATNEKLFF
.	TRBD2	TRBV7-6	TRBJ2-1	TGTGCCAGCAGCTTAGCGGGGGGGGGAAGGCGGGAGAGCCCGAGGTCCTACAATGAGCAGTTCTTC	CASSLAGGGRRESPRSYNEQFF
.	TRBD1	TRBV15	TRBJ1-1	TGTGCCACCAGCAGAGGGACAGGGGACTTCACTGAAGCTTTCTTT	CATSRGTGDFTEAFF
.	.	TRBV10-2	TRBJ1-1	TGCGCCAGCAGTGAGTTATCGGGGAGAGGTGAAGCTTTCTTT	CASSELSGRGEAFF
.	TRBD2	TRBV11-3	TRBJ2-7	TGTGCCAGCAGCTTAGAGTCAGCGGGGTACTCCTACGAGCAGTACTTC	CASSLESAGYSYEQYF
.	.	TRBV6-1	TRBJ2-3	TGTGCCAGCAGTCTGGGACACCATGCGGATACGCAGTATTTT	CASSLGHHADTQYF
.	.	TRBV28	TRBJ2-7	TGTGCCAGTCGGACAGAGACATACGAGCAGTACTTC	CASRTETYEQYF
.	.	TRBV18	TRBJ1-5	TGTGCCAGCTCACCACCGTCCGAACGAGGCAATCAGCCCCAGCATTTT	CASSPPSERGNQPQHF
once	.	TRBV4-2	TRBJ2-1	TGTGCCAGCAGCCTATCATCCTTCCAGATTTCCTACAATGAGCAGTTCTTC	CASSLSSFQISYNEQFF
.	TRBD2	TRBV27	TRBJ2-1	TGTGCCAGCAGTTCATGGACTAGCGGGGACCCGTCCTACAATGAGCAGTTCTTC	CASSSWTSGDPSYNEQFF
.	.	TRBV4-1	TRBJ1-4	TGCGCCAGCAGCCCCGACGGAGCTGCAACTAATGAAAAACTGTTTTTT	CASSPDGAATNEKLFF
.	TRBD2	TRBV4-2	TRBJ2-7	TGTGCCAGCAGCCGGGGACTATCCTACGAGCAGTACTTC	CASSRGLSYEQYF
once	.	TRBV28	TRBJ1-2	TGTGCCAGCGGCCAGGGCCTTTTTTTCGGCTATGGCTACACCTTC	CASGQGLFFGYGYTF
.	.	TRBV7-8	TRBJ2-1	TGTGCCAGCAGCTTATCGGGGGGTCAGGGGCGGTACAATGAGCAGTTCTTC	CASSLSGGQGRYNEQFF
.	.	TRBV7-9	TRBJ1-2	TGTGCCAGCAGCTTAGCGCTCAGGGGCGCGAGCTATGGCTACACCTTC	CASSLALRGASYGYTF
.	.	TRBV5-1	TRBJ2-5	TGCGCCAGCAGCTTGGGGGGGGACCAAGAGACCCAGTACTTC	CASSLGGDQETQYF
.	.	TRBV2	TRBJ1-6	TGTGCCAGCACAGGGGCCCATAATTCACCCCTCCACTTT	CASTGAHNSPLHF
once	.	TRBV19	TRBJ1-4	TGTGCCTCGAACGGGGGGGCGCGAGGTAATGAAAAACTGTTTTTT	CASNGGARGNEKLFF
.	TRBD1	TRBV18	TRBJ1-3	TGTGCCAGCTCACCCTCCGGGACAGGGGGCGCCGGAAACACCATATATTTT	CASSPSGTGGAGNTIYF
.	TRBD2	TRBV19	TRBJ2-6	TGTGCCAGTAGTATAGGACTAGCGGGAGGATCTGGGGCCAACGTCCTGACTTTC	CASSIGLAGGSGANVLTF
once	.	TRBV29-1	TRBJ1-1	TGCAGCGTTGAAATGACTTTGAACACTGAAGCTTTCTTT	CSVEMTLNTEAFF
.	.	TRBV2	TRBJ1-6	TGTGCCAGCATTCCGACAGGTTATAATTCACCCCTCCACTTT	CASIPTGYNSPLHF
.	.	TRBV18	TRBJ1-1	TGTGCCAGCTCACCGGACCCCCAGGGGAACACTGAAGCTTTCTTT	CASSPDPQGNTEAFF
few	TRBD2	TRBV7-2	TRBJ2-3	TGTGCCAGCAGCTTATTTTCTAGCGGGAGTGGGGATACGCAGTATTTT	CASSLFSSGSGDTQYF
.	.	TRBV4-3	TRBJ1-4	TGCGCCAGCAGCCAAGAACAGGGCTGGTCTAATGAAAAACTGTTTTTT	CASSQEQGWSNEKLFF
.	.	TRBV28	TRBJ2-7	TGTGCCAGCAGTCAGCCGGGGGTCAGCTCCTACGAGCAGTACTTC	CASSQPGVSSYEQYF
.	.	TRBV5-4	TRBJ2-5	TGTGCCAGCAGCCAAACTTCAGGGTCACAAGAGACCCAGTACTTC	CASSQTSGSQETQYF
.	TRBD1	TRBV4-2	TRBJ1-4	TGTGCCAGCAGCCAAGACAGGGGGCTTGCTAATGAAAAACTGTTTTTT	CASSQDRGLANEKLFF
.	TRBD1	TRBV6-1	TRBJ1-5	TGTGCCAGCAGTGCTCAGGGGGCCCGACAGCCCCAGCATTTT	CASSAQGARQPQHF
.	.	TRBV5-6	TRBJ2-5	TGTGCCAGCAGCTTGGGGCAGGGAATGACCCCCGAGACCCAGTACTTC	CASSLGQGMTPETQYF
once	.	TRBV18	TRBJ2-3	TGTGCCAGCTCCTCTCCGACAGATACGCAGTATTTT	CASSSPTDTQYF
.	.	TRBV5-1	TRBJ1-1	TGCGCCAGCAGCGACTCGGGGTACACTGAAGCTTTCTTT	CASSDSGYTEAFF